These T cell receptor beta chains were read from a single sample in a study of blood T cell repertoires in COVID-19. Clones were sequenced by immunoSEQ multiplex PCR, and TCRdb holds only the in-frame ones, with some missing. The sample contains 410,000 or so clones, more than 80% of which appear only once. Sequencing input: peripheral blood. Receptors originate from a woman between 25 and 40 years old with active or convalescent COVID-19. CDR3s include the opening cysteine and the closing phenylalanine or tryptophan. D genes are given only for firm matches. Size tells how often a clone was seen (once, few, many) or the class of an expanded clone, and some rows leave it out.

V	size	D	J	CDR3	DNA
TRBV6-2/TRBV6-3	-	TRBD2	TRBJ2-1	CASSYSRLAGADNNEQFF	TGTGCCAGCAGTTACTCGCGACTAGCGGGAGCAGATAACAATGAGCAGTTCTTC
TRBV4-1	-	TRBD1	TRBJ1-2	CASSQNAGGADYGYTF	TGCGCCAGCAGCCAAAATGCAGGGGGCGCTGACTATGGCTACACCTTC
TRBV6-5	-	-	TRBJ2-2	CASSQTRGTGELFF	TGTGCCAGCAGTCAGACCCGGGGCACCGGGGAGCTGTTTTTT
TRBV5-6	-	TRBD2	TRBJ2-2	CASRVAGVNTGELFF	TGTGCCAGCAGAGTAGCGGGTGTGAACACCGGGGAGCTGTTTTTT
TRBV27	-	TRBD1	TRBJ2-7	CASRTGTQGVYEQYF	TGTGCCAGCAGGACCGGGACCCAGGGGGTCTACGAGCAGTACTTC
TRBV12-2	-	-	TRBJ1-5	CASRFSGSGASNQPQHF	TGTGCAAGTCGCTTTAGCGGTAGCGGGGCGAGCAATCAGCCCCAGCATTTT
TRBV28	-	TRBD1	TRBJ1-5	CASSLSNRGIKPQHF	TGTGCCAGCAGTTTATCGAACAGGGGTATCAAGCCCCAGCATTTT
TRBV9	-	-	TRBJ1-3	CASSGVISSGNTIYF	TGTGCCAGCAGCGGCGTCATTAGCTCTGGAAACACCATATATTTT
TRBV5-6	few	-	TRBJ2-7	CASSLVSADLYEQYF	TGTGCCAGCAGCTTGGTAAGTGCGGATCTCTACGAGCAGTACTTC
TRBV6-5	-	TRBD2	TRBJ2-5	CASGPGTSGLETQYF	TGTGCCAGCGGCCCCGGGACTAGCGGATTAGAGACCCAGTACTTC
TRBV29-1	-	TRBD1	TRBJ2-7	CSVERLRGTGEQYF	TGCAGCGTTGAGAGGCTCAGGGGGACGGGGGAGCAGTACTTC
TRBV27	-	TRBD1	TRBJ2-7	CASRATGGYEQYF	TGTGCCAGCAGGGCCACAGGGGGCTACGAGCAGTACTTC
TRBV6-1	few	-	TRBJ1-5	CASSEEANQPQHF	TGTGCCAGCAGTGAAGAAGCAAATCAGCCCCAGCATTTT
TRBV5-1	-	-	TRBJ1-1	CASSLAGQAMNTEAFF	TGCGCCAGCAGCTTGGCTGGGCAGGCCATGAACACTGAAGCTTTCTTT
TRBV2	once	-	TRBJ1-2	CASSDRNYGYTF	TGTGCCAGCAGTGACAGGAACTATGGCTACACCTTC
TRBV6-5	once	-	TRBJ1-2	CASSYSAGNYGYTF	TGTGCCAGCAGTTACTCGGCAGGAAACTATGGCTACACCTTC
TRBV4-1	-	TRBD2	TRBJ2-1	CASSGLAGGSEQFF	TGCGCCAGCAGCGGACTAGCGGGGGGTAGTGAGCAGTTCTTC
TRBV19	-	-	TRBJ1-4	CASSSQDSPGEKLFF	TGTGCCAGTAGTTCTCAAGACAGCCCCGGAGAAAAACTGTTTTTT
TRBV5-6	-	TRBD2	TRBJ2-7	CASTLAGATYEQYF	TGTGCCAGCACCTTAGCGGGGGCTACCTACGAGCAGTACTTC
TRBV29-1	-	-	TRBJ2-2	CSALSRETTAELFF	TGCAGCGCTTTGTCCCGGGAGACCACCGCGGAGCTGTTTTTT
TRBV9	-	-	TRBJ1-1	CASSVEGGWNTEAFF	TGTGCCAGCAGCGTAGAAGGCGGGTGGAACACTGAAGCTTTCTTT
TRBV30	once	-	TRBJ1-2	CAWSVSPTVRGYTF	TGTGCCTGGAGTGTGAGTCCAACCGTGAGGGGCTACACCTTC
TRBV4-1	few	TRBD2	TRBJ2-5	CASSQTGLAGGGWTQYF	TGCGCCAGCAGCCAAACGGGACTAGCGGGAGGGGGGTGGACCCAGTACTTC
TRBV3-1/TRBV3-2	-	TRBD1	TRBJ2-7	CASSLRGTSYEQYF	TGTGCCAGCAGCCTCAGGGGGACATCCTACGAGCAGTACTTC
TRBV6-1	-	TRBD1	TRBJ1-6	CASSEAQGAGFNSPLHF	TGTGCCAGCAGTGAAGCGCAGGGGGCTGGGTTCAATTCACCCCTCCACTTT
TRBV2	-	-	TRBJ1-3	CASSDLGGSGNTIYF	TGTGCCAGCAGTGATCTGGGGGGATCTGGAAACACCATATATTTT
TRBV6-4	-	-	TRBJ1-2	CASSLQEDDYGYTF	TGTGCCAGCAGCTTACAGGAAGATGACTATGGCTACACCTTC
TRBV4-1	once	-	TRBJ1-5	CASSQGAGNQPQHF	TGCGCCAGCAGCCAAGGGGCAGGAAATCAGCCCCAGCATTTT
TRBV2	once	TRBD1	TRBJ2-7	CASSRGTGTYEQYF	TGTGCCAGCAGTAGGGGGACAGGGACCTACGAGCAGTACTTC
TRBV19	-	-	TRBJ2-3	CASRAPGLLADTQYF	TGTGCCAGTAGGGCCCCCGGACTCTTGGCAGATACGCAGTATTTT
TRBV4-2	-	-	TRBJ2-4	CASSQETALAKNIQYF	TGTGCCAGCAGCCAAGAGACAGCCTTAGCCAAAAACATTCAGTACTTC
TRBV5-6	-	-	TRBJ1-1	CASRGGTEAFF	TGTGCCAGCCGCGGTGGCACTGAAGCTTTCTTT
TRBV14	-	-	TRBJ2-7	CASSPPTSYEQYF	TGTGCCAGCAGCCCTCCGACTTCCTACGAGCAGTACTTC
TRBV3-1/TRBV3-2	few	-	TRBJ1-1	CASSPVTGNMNTEAFF	TGTGCCAGCAGCCCCGTCACAGGAAACATGAACACTGAAGCTTTCTTT
TRBV10-3	once	TRBD1	TRBJ1-1	CASTGGGKGNTEAFF	TGTGCCTCTACAGGGGGTGGTAAGGGAAACACTGAAGCTTTCTTT
TRBV23-1	-	TRBD1	TRBJ1-1	CASSQLGAGDRNMNTEAFF	TGCGCCAGCAGTCAATTGGGGGCAGGGGACAGGAACATGAACACTGAAGCTTTCTTT
TRBV9	-	TRBD1	TRBJ1-2	CASSVEQGNYGYTF	TGTGCCAGCAGCGTAGAACAGGGGAACTATGGCTACACCTTC
TRBV20-1	-	TRBD1	TRBJ1-2	CSAIDDRGSLYTF	TGCAGTGCTATTGACGACAGGGGGAGCCTTTACACCTTC
TRBV7-9	-	-	TRBJ2-7	CASSHTPTGSEQYF	TGTGCCAGCAGCCACACCCCTACAGGATCCGAGCAGTACTTC
TRBV5-4	once	-	TRBJ2-7	CASSSGLDTQYF	TGTGCCAGCAGCTCGGGACTCGATACGCAGTACTTC
TRBV7-9	-	TRBD2	TRBJ2-1	CASSLVGLAVQGDEQFF	TGTGCCAGCAGCTTAGTAGGTCTAGCGGTCCAAGGGGATGAGCAGTTCTTC
TRBV10-2	-	-	TRBJ2-7	CASSDRAYEQYF	TGCGCCAGCAGTGACCGCGCGTACGAGCAGTACTTC